The 7 T cell receptor beta chains below come from one sample, sequenced in a study of cytomegalovirus exposure and HLA in healthy donors. The primer mix had 60 Vbeta and 13 Jbeta primers. Clones were sequenced by immunoSEQ multiplex PCR, and TCRdb holds only the in-frame ones, with some missing. The sample contains about 130,000 clones, 75% to 85% of which appear only once. The sample consisted of PBMCs. Receptors originate from a woman in her forties in good health and CMV-seropositive.

CDR3 residues: CAWSALLAGGLRFF. The CDR3 region has the DNA TGTGCCTGGAGTGCGTTACTAGCGGGGGGGCTTCGGTTCTTC. The chain combines TRBV30 with TRBJ2-1; 13 nucleotides match TRBD2. Germline CDR1 is GTSNPN and CDR2 is SVGIG (reference sequence). The junction had 9 bases not matched to a gene; V was cut back by 1 base and J by 15 bases. This CDR3 spans 14 amino acids.

This clone came up once. The J gene is TRBJ2-7, the V gene TRBV4-2; 10 bases align to TRBD1. From germline, CDR1 is LGHNA and CDR2 YNFKEQ. This CDR3 spans 18 amino acids. Trimming took 3 bases from V and 2 from J; bases not matched to a gene: 13. The CDR3 region is CASSQRLGGQGTAYEQYF. The CDR3 DNA reads as TGTGCCAGCAGCCAGCGGCTCGGGGGACAGGGGACGGCCTACGAGCAGTACTTC.

V gene TRBV30 combines with J gene TRBJ2-7, with 7 bases matching TRBD1. This CDR3 comprises 14 residues. From germline, CDR1 is GTSNPN and CDR2 SVGIG (reference sequence). With 5 bases clipped from V and 5 bases from J, the junction kept 12 bases outside the gene matches. The CDR3 nucleotides read TGTGCCTGGGCGACAGGGATCGGGATTAACGAGCAGTACTTC. Its protein product is CAWATGIGINEQYF.

This chain uses TRBV9 with TRBJ2-7, with D maybe TRBD2 (7 bases). Germline CDR1 SGDLS, CDR2 YYNGEE. The V end lost 2 bases, the J end lost 2 bases, and 11 bases lay between the germline ends. This CDR3 is 14 amino acids long. The chain's CDR3 is CASSVGGGTYEQYF. The DNA for the CDR3 is TGTGCCAGCAGCGTCGGCGGGGGCACCTACGAGCAGTACTTC. Variable domain in full (rest from reference TRBV9 and TRBJ2-7): DSGVTQTPKHLITATGQRVTLRCSPRSGDLSVYWYQQSLDQGLQFLIQYYNGEERAKGNILERFSAQQFPDLHSELNLSSLELGDSALYFCASSVGGGTYEQYFGPGTRLTVT.

The rearrangement joins TRBV19 to TRBJ1-3; no reliable D call. The germline CDR1 and CDR2 sequences are LNHDA and SQIVND (reference sequence). This CDR3 region has 14 residues. Trimming pared 6 bases from V and 0 bases from J, leaving 9 bases between. The CDR3 sequence: CASRPQHSGNTIYF. CDR3 nucleotides: TGTGCCAGTAGACCACAACACTCTGGAAACACCATATATTTT.

The chain joins TRBV7-2 to TRBJ1-1; possible D gene TRBD1, 6 bases. Trimming shortened V by 5 bases and J by 4 bases, and 11 bases separated the two germline ends. Germline loops: CDR1 SGHTA, CDR2 FQGNSA. The CDR3 is 13 amino acids. The CDR3 here is CASSTRQATEAFF. DNA of the CDR3: TGTGCCAGCAGCACGCGACAGGCCACTGAAGCTTTCTTT.

J is TRBJ2-7 and V is TRBV9, with 7 bases fitting TRBD2. The CDR3 has 17 residues. Germline V CDR1 and CDR2: SGDLS, YYNGEE. Trimming cost V 0 bases and J 5 bases; bases outside gene matches: 14. The CDR3 nucleotides read TGTGCCAGCAGCGTAGAGGGGATGGGCGGGAGTAAAAACGAGCAGTACTTC. It codes for CASSVEGMGGSKNEQYF.